One T cell receptor beta chain is described in this entry. Its antigen is not identified. This specimen belongs to a study of CXCR3-negative and CXCR3-positive naive CD8 T cells. Study outcomes and limitations: Naive cells with CXCR3 showed TRB CDR3s that were more hydrophobic than those in CXCR3-negative naive cells.

This CDR3 has 14 amino acids. CDR1 and CDR2 (germline): MDHEN, SYDVKM. It was by 5' RACE with UMI labels that the TRB cDNA libraries were prepared. Reprocessing the 5' RACE reads, TCRdb reports a single entry for every CDR3 protein and omits DNA. Found here are 85,000 to 90,000 distinct CDR3 sequences; the top ten clones hold around 0.82%. This TCR derives from a human donor in good health. Some clones in this sample may be carry-over from other donors' samples. The chain is built from TRBV28 and TRBJ2-3; TCRdb calls TRBD1, which cannot be checked without DNA. The sequenced sample was naive CXCR3+ CD8+ T cells from blood. Subset of the sample: CD45RO-CCR7+CD27+CD95- naive CD8+ T cells expressing CXCR3 (TNR3+). CDR3 residues: CASRARDSILTQYF.